Sequencing of this TCR beta chain was carried out in a study of control samples from healthy donors and cancer patients. Germline V gene data show CDR1 as SGHAT and CDR2 as FQNNGV. V was trimmed by 4 bases and J by 0 bases, leaving 7 bases between them. The CDR3 is 14 residues long. TCRdb's table, derived via immunoSEQ multiplex PCR, lists solely in-frame clones and lacks some. The table lists some 410,000 clones, 80% to 95% of them singletons. The sample consisted of PBMCs. This TCR was sampled from a man between 35 and 55 years old with head and neck cancer. The V gene is TRBV11-2, the J gene TRBJ1-5, with D uncertain. Written as DNA, the CDR3 is TGTGCCAGCAGCTGGGGAGTTAGCAATCAGCCCCAGCATTTT. Encoded protein: CASSWGVSNQPQHF.